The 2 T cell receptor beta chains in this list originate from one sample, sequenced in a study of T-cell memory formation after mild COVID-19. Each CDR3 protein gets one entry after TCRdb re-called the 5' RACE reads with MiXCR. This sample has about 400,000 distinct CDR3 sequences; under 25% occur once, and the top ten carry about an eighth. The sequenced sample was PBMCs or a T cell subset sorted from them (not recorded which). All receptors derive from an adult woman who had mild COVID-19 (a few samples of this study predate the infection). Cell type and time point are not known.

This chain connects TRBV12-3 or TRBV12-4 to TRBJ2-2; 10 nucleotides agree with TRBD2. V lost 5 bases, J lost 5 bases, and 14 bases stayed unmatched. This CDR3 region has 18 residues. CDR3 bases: TGTGCCAGCAGTCCGGACAAGTCTAGCGGGAGTTATACCGGGGAGCTGTTTTTT. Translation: CASSPDKSSGSYTGELFF.

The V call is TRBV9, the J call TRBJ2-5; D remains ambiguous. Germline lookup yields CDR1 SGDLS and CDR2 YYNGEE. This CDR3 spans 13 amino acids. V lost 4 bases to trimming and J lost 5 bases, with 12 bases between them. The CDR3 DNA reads TGTGCCAGCAGCCTCTCTAAGGTCGAGACCCAGTACTTC. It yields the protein CASSLSKVETQYF. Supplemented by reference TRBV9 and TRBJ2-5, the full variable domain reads DSGVTQTPKHLITATGQRVTLRCSPRSGDLSVYWYQQSLDQGLQFLIQYYNGEERAKGNILERFSAQQFPDLHSELNLSSLELGDSALYFCASSLSKVETQYFGPGTRLLVL.